What follows are 22 T cell receptor beta chains derived from one specimen sequenced in a study of control samples from healthy donors and cancer patients. Using immunoSEQ multiplex PCR, the repertoire was profiled, and TCRdb retains in-frame clones only, with some absent. The sample shows about 160,000 clones, around 95% of them seen only once. Source material: blood. The source of these receptors is a woman aged 60 to 75 in good health.

The chain joins TRBV5-1 to TRBJ2-5; the D gene is possibly TRBD1 (6 bases). Germline CDR1 and CDR2: SGHRS and YFSETQ. The CDR3 spans 11 residues. V dropped 7 bases and J dropped 2 bases, with 6 bases sitting between them. The CDR3, as DNA: TGCGCCAGCGGACAGCAAGAGACCCAGTACTTC. It encodes CASGQQETQYF.

The J gene is TRBJ1-2, the V gene TRBV27; no reliable D call. The CDR3 spans 16 residues. V was clipped by 1 base and J by 7 bases, with 19 bases between them. Per germline, CDR1 MNHEY and CDR2 SMNVEV (reference sequence). CDR3 bases: TGTGCCAGCAGTTTATGGGCGGACCACGGATTGAGTGGCTACACCTTC. Protein: CASSLWADHGLSGYTF.

The chain recombines TRBV19 with TRBJ1-5; D may be TRBD1 (6 bases). The V end lost 1 base, the J end lost 2 bases, and 12 bases lay between the germline ends. Germline CDR1 LNHDA, CDR2 SQIVND (reference sequence). This CDR3 region has 16 residues. The DNA for the CDR3 is TGTGCCAGTAGTATAGGGGGGGCCACGGGCAATCAGCCCCAGCATTTT. Protein: CASSIGGATGNQPQHF.

The chain has TRBV21-1 and TRBJ1-4; the D call TRBD1 from the table was never checked on the DNA. TRBV21-1 corresponds to a pseudogene. This CDR3 comprises 15 residues. CDR3 bases: TGTGCCAGCAGTAGGGACAGTAAAACTAATGAAAAACTGTTTTTT. Translated: CASSRDSKTNEKLFF.

V usage is TRBV4-3 and J usage is TRBJ2-2; weak D call: TRBD1 (6 bases). This CDR3 contains 16 residues. V lost 1 base to trimming and J lost 5 bases, with 14 bases between them. The germline gives CDR1 LGHNA, CDR2 YSLEER. The CDR3 DNA reads TGCGCCAGCAGCCAAGCGGTGGGGGCAGGAACCGGGGAGCTGTTTTTT. Translating it yields CASSQAVGAGTGELFF.

The rearrangement joins TRBV2 to TRBJ2-3; 14 nucleotides match TRBD2. The germline V gene encodes CDR1 SNHLY and CDR2 FYNNEI. This CDR3 contains 14 residues. Losses at the gene ends were 6 bases for V and 12 bases for J; bases not matched to a gene: 8. The CDR3 DNA reads TGTGCCAGCAGGGCGGGACTAGCGGGGGTATCCCAGTATTTT. This gives the protein CASRAGLAGVSQYF.

The chain employs TRBV5-1 and TRBJ2-2, with D perhaps TRBD1 (6 bases). The V gene's germline CDR1 is SGHRS and CDR2 YFSETQ. The CDR3 is 15 amino acids. The germline V and J ends were trimmed by 1 base and 4 bases, with 11 bases remaining between them. DNA of the CDR3: TGCGCCAGCAGCTTGCCGACAGGTGGCACCGGGGAGCTGTTTTTT. Residues: CASSLPTGGTGELFF.

The rearrangement uses TRBV4-1 and TRBJ2-3, with D unclear. Germline CDR1 reads MGHRA; CDR2 reads YSYEKL. V lost 1 base and J 3 bases, leaving 5 bases between the germline ends. This CDR3 has 13 residues. In DNA, the CDR3 is TGCGCCAGCAGCCAAGGGGAAACAGATACGCAGTATTTT. The encoded protein is CASSQGETDTQYF.

This clone was seen just once. The chain uses TRBV7-9 and TRBJ2-4; D uncertain. Trimming stripped 1 base from V and 7 bases from J, with 11 bases between. The germline CDR1 and CDR2 sequences are SEHNR and FQNEAQ (reference sequence). The CDR3 spans 14 residues. This CDR3 is CASSLGQDPNIQYF. The CDR3 nucleotides read TGTGCCAGCAGCTTAGGGCAGGATCCGAACATTCAGTACTTC.

This rearrangement joins TRBV12-3 or TRBV12-4 to TRBJ2-3; D is unclear. The CDR3 consists of 13 residues. The germline V and J ends were trimmed by 3 bases and 4 bases, with 8 bases remaining between them. For the CDR3, the DNA is TGTGCCAGCAGTTTCGCCGGCGCAGATACGCAGTATTTT. Translating it yields CASSFAGADTQYF.

The chain employs TRBV5-6 and TRBJ2-5; D gene uncertain. Germline assignment: CDR1 SGHDT and CDR2 YYEEEE. The CDR3 consists of 14 residues. V was clipped by 2 bases and J by 6 bases, with 14 bases between them. CDR3: CASSFFGQTQTQYF. The DNA for the CDR3 is TGTGCCAGCAGCTTCTTCGGTCAAACGCAGACCCAGTACTTC.

V and J are TRBV28 and TRBJ2-2, with D possibly TRBD1 on 5 matching bases. The CDR3 length is 14 residues. Germline V gene lookup returns CDR1 MDHEN and CDR2 SYDVKM. The V gene lost 7 bases and the J gene lost 3 bases, with 12 bases spanning the gap. CDR3 region: CASIALGDTGELFF. CDR3 DNA: TGTGCCAGCATAGCCTTAGGGGACACCGGGGAGCTGTTTTTT.

This clone was recorded only once. J is TRBJ2-2 and V is TRBV9; D may be TRBD1 or TRBD2 (5 bases each). The V gene's germline CDR1 is SGDLS and CDR2 YYNGEE. V lost 4 bases to trimming and J lost 6 bases, with 19 bases between them. The CDR3 is 16 residues long. CDR3 nucleotide sequence: TGTGCCAGCAGCCTGGGGGTTTCGGATGGGGCCGGGGAGCTGTTTTTT. This encodes CASSLGVSDGAGELFF.

The chain recombines TRBV18 with TRBJ1-2; a weak D match, TRBD1 (6 bases). The CDR3 has 17 residues. V dropped 3 bases and J dropped 0 bases, with 17 bases sitting between them. In germline, CDR1 is KGHSH, CDR2 LQKENI. The CDR3 loop reads CASSPSDRPGANYGYTF. The CDR3 region has the DNA TGTGCCAGCTCACCTTCAGACAGGCCCGGGGCTAACTATGGCTACACCTTC.

The V and J genes are TRBV5-4 and TRBJ1-4; D remains unclear. This CDR3 is 17 amino acids long. CDR1 is SGHNT, CDR2 YYREEE, per germline (reference sequence). V dropped 0 bases and J dropped 0 bases, with 12 bases sitting between them. The CDR3 sequence: CASSLATTPATNEKLFF. In DNA, the CDR3 is TGTGCCAGCAGCTTGGCTACGACTCCCGCAACTAATGAAAAACTGTTTTTT.

V and J are TRBV7-2 and TRBJ1-6; D unresolved. This CDR3 comprises 14 residues. V was trimmed by 1 base and J by 7 bases, leaving 8 bases between them. Germline V CDR1 and CDR2: SGHTA, FQGNSA. This CDR3 is CASSLVRINSPLHF. CDR3 sequence (DNA): TGTGCCAGCAGCTTAGTACGGATCAATTCACCCCTCCACTTT.

CDR3 protein: CASSQAGGTNEKLFF. The DNA for the CDR3 is TGTGCCAGCAGCCAAGCAGGAGGTACTAATGAAAAACTGTTTTTT. The rearrangement links TRBV3-1 (or the pseudogene TRBV3-2) to TRBJ1-4; D remains unclear. Trimming took 1 base from V and 2 from J, leaving 8 bases between them. Germline V gene data show CDR1 as LGHDT and CDR2 as YNNKEL (reference sequence). The CDR3 has 15 residues.

The chain is built from TRBV9 and TRBJ1-4, with D uncertain. The V and J ends lost 0 bases and 0 bases respectively, with 6 bases between them. The CDR3 has 15 residues. Germline-derived CDR1 and CDR2 are SGDLS and YYNGEE. DNA for the CDR3: TGTGCCAGCAGCGTAGATCCAGCAACTAATGAAAAACTGTTTTTT. This translates into CASSVDPATNEKLFF.

The chain is built from TRBV7-9 and TRBJ2-1; D gene uncertain. The CDR3 length is 12 residues. Germline loops: CDR1 SEHNR, CDR2 FQNEAQ (reference sequence). V lost 5 bases to trimming and J lost 11 bases, with 13 bases between them. The CDR3 loop is CASSMAGLQQFF. In DNA form, the CDR3 reads TGTGCCAGCAGCATGGCTGGGCTTCAGCAGTTCTTC.

This clone was detected a few times. This chain links TRBV27 with TRBJ1-1, with a tentative D call TRBD1 (6 bases). The germline V gene encodes CDR1 MNHEY and CDR2 SMNVEV (reference sequence). This CDR3 spans 14 amino acids. V was trimmed by 4 bases and J by 2 bases, leaving 11 bases between them. The chain's CDR3 is CASSYGGRNTEAFF. The CDR3 coding sequence is TGTGCCAGCAGTTATGGGGGGCGCAACACTGAAGCTTTCTTT.

V is TRBV30 and J is TRBJ1-2; 9 bases map to TRBD1. The V gene end was trimmed by 5 bases and the J gene end by 4 bases; junction bases not matched to a gene: 5. Germline V CDR1 and CDR2: GTSNPN, SVGIG (reference sequence). This CDR3 has 13 residues. DNA of the CDR3: TGTGCCTGGTTGAAGACAGGGGGCTATGGCTACACCTTC. Amino acid sequence: CAWLKTGGYGYTF.

This clone occurred once. The genes are TRBV5-8 and TRBJ1-6; the D is unclear. The CDR3 runs to 15 residues. V shed 0 bases and J shed 5 bases, with 9 bases lying between them. Germline assignment: CDR1 SGHTS and CDR2 YDEGEE. Written as DNA, the CDR3 is TGTGCCAGCAGCTTGGAAGGAACTCATAATTCACCCCTCCACTTT. Its protein product is CASSLEGTHNSPLHF.